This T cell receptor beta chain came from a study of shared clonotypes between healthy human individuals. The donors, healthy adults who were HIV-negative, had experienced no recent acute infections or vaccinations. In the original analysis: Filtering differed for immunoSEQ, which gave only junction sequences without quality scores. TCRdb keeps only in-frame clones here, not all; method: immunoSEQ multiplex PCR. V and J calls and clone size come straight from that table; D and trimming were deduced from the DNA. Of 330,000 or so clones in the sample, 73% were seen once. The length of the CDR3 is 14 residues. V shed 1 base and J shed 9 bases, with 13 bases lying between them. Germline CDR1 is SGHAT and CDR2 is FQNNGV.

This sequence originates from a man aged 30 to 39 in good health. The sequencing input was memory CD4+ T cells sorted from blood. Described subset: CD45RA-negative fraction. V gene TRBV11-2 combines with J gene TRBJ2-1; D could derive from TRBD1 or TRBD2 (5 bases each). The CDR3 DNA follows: TGTGCCAGCAGCTTAGCAGGGTACGAGGGTGAGCAGTTCTTC. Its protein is CASSLAGYEGEQFF.